This TCR beta chain was captured in a study of CD8 T cells in ankylosing spondylitis. Study-level findings and limits: With a CD8+ phenotype, disease-linked clones were relatively rare in peripheral blood. Apparently characteristic of ankylosing spondylitis blood was a TCR beta motif (about 8 highly homologous variants). Earlier work had already found some motif variants in reactive arthritis synovial fluid and blood. Researchers reportedly found disease-linked clones significantly enriched in matched ankylosing spondylitis synovial fluid.

Each CDR3 protein gets one entry after TCRdb re-called the 5' RACE reads with MiXCR. Of 200,000 to 300,000 distinct CDR3 sequences listed, approximately 10% were seen once; the top ten hold approximately 2.5%. There are many counts of this clonotype. The antigen is unknown. The V and J ends lost 4 bases and 6 bases, in that order; junction bases with no gene match: 12. Germline assignment: CDR1 SGHRS and CDR2 YFSETQ. This CDR3 contains 15 residues. The J gene is TRBJ1-1, the V gene TRBV5-1; 7 nucleotides align to TRBD1. Sequenced: blood, either unsorted or a sorted T cell fraction (not recorded which). The sequence was obtained from a male donor with ankylosing spondylitis or in good health (not recorded which). The CDR3 DNA reads TGCGCCAGCAGCCCCCGGGAGGGGGCGGGCGCTGAAGCTTTCTTT. Translated, it gives CASSPREGAGAEAFF. The full variable domain, in which reference TRBV5-1 and TRBJ1-1 provide the parts outside the CDR3, is KAGVTQTPRYLIKTRGQQVTLSCSPISGHRSVSWYQQTPGQGLQFLFEYFSETQRNKGNFPGRFSGRQFSNSRSEMNVSTLELGDSALYLCASSPREGAGAEAFFGQGTRLTVV.